Below, 13 T cell receptor beta chains from the same sample are listed, as sequenced in a study of T cell responses to AZD1222 COVID-19 vaccine. The protocol was immunoSEQ multiplex PCR, while the TCRdb copy is restricted to in-frame clones and leaves out a portion. Here the sample spans about 140,000 clones, 75% to 90% being singletons. The material sequenced was peripheral blood, taken on day 0 of AZD1222 vaccination. Receptors were obtained from an adult in good health.

This chain connects TRBV5-4 to TRBJ2-5; 8 nucleotides line up with TRBD1. Trimming cost V 2 bases and J 0 bases; bases outside gene matches: 3. CDR3 length equals 15 residues. CDR1 is SGHNT, CDR2 YYREEE, per germline (reference sequence). CDR3 region: CASSFGTGYQETQYF. The CDR3 DNA is TGTGCCAGCAGCTTTGGGACAGGCTACCAAGAGACCCAGTACTTC.

The rearrangement uses TRBV15 and TRBJ2-7; D is undetermined. Germline V gene data show CDR1 as LNHNV and CDR2 as YYDKDF (reference sequence). V was trimmed by 2 bases and J by 2 bases, leaving 16 bases between them. This CDR3 has 16 amino acids. CDR3 protein: CATSRLVTFLTYEQYF. DNA for the CDR3: TGTGCCACCAGCAGATTAGTGACGTTTTTAACCTACGAGCAGTACTTC.

The rearrangement joins TRBV5-1 to TRBJ1-2; D is perhaps TRBD1 (6 bases). Germline V CDR1 and CDR2: SGHRS, YFSETQ. V was cut by 2 bases and J by 6 bases, with 11 bases left in between. This CDR3 has 13 amino acids. The CDR3 sequence: CASSFGTTDGYTF. DNA of the CDR3: TGCGCCAGCAGCTTCGGGACAACTGATGGCTACACCTTC.

This chain links TRBV4-1 with TRBJ2-7; D uncertain. Germline V gene sequence: CDR1 MGHRA, CDR2 YSYEKL. V lost 0 bases, J lost 7 bases, and 4 bases lay in between. The CDR3 has 11 amino acids. Written as DNA, the CDR3 is TGCGCCAGCAGCCAAGACGGGGAGCAGTACTTC. As protein: CASSQDGEQYF.

The chain has TRBV2 and TRBJ1-1; tentatively, D is TRBD1 (6 bases). The V end was cut by 6 bases, the J end by 4 bases, with 18 bases between. Germline-derived CDR1 and CDR2 are SNHLY and FYNNEI. This CDR3 has 15 residues. CDR3 in DNA: TGTGCCAGCAGGGAGTCATCAGGGGCTTTCACTGAAGCTTTCTTT. Amino acids: CASRESSGAFTEAFF.

The chain has TRBV7-8 and TRBJ1-1, with D possibly matching TRBD1 (5 bases). CDR3 length equals 14 residues. V dropped 8 bases and J dropped 5 bases, with 18 bases sitting between them. Looked up from germline, CDR1 is SGHVS and CDR2 is FQNEAQ. In nucleotides, the CDR3 is TGTGCCAGCCGAGGTCGAGGGGATGGGACTGAAGCTTTCTTT. Amino acid sequence: CASRGRGDGTEAFF.

V gene TRBV7-8 combines with J gene TRBJ1-5, with D uncertain. The CDR3 contains 16 residues. V lost 3 bases to trimming and J lost 6 bases, with 18 bases between them. From germline, CDR1 is SGHVS and CDR2 FQNEAQ. In nucleotides, the CDR3 is TGTGCCAGCAGCTTGCCCGCACGAGGGTGGACTCAGCCCCAGCATTTT. As protein: CASSLPARGWTQPQHF.

The chain has TRBV7-9 and TRBJ1-1, with D perhaps matching TRBD1 (6 bases). The germline V and J ends were trimmed by 4 bases and 3 bases, with 12 bases remaining between them. Germline V lookup: CDR1 SEHNR, CDR2 FQNEAQ (reference sequence). This CDR3 has 14 residues. CDR3 in DNA: TGTGCCAGCAGCTCTTGGGGGGCGGACACTGAAGCTTTCTTT. Translation gives CASSSWGADTEAFF.

This chain uses TRBV15 with TRBJ2-7; either TRBD1 or TRBD2 may fit D (6 bases each). Germline CDR1 LNHNV, CDR2 YYDKDF (reference sequence). The CDR3 spans 14 residues. Trimming cost V 1 base and J 0 bases, with 7 bases left between them. The CDR3 nucleotides read TGTGCCACCAGCAGAGGGGGGGCCTCCTACGAGCAGTACTTC. Translation: CATSRGGASYEQYF.

The rearrangement uses TRBV20-1 and TRBJ1-1; D remains unclear. The CDR3 totals 11 residues. Germline V gene lookup returns CDR1 DFQATT and CDR2 SNEGSKA (reference sequence). Trimming stripped 3 bases from V and 11 bases from J, with 13 bases between. CDR3 protein: CSARGEGRAFF. The CDR3 coding sequence is TGCAGTGCTAGGGGTGAGGGCCGGGCTTTCTTT.

The chain combines TRBV7-8 with TRBJ2-5, with a weak D call TRBD2 (6 bases). CDR3 length: 14 amino acids. Germline CDR1 is SGHVS and CDR2 is FQNEAQ. V was cut by 5 bases and J by 3 bases, with 13 bases left in between. This CDR3 reads CASSLGTFEETQYF. As DNA, the CDR3 is TGTGCCAGCAGCCTAGGGACTTTCGAAGAGACCCAGTACTTC.

This chain links TRBV7-8 with TRBJ1-2, with a possible D match to TRBD1 (5 bases). The ends were cut back, 4 bases at V and 7 bases at J, with 13 bases in the middle. The V gene's germline CDR1 is SGHVS and CDR2 FQNEAQ. The CDR3 has 13 amino acids. CDR3 sequence reads: CASSWEGVRGYTF. The CDR3 DNA sequence: TGTGCCAGCAGCTGGGAAGGGGTTCGTGGCTACACCTTC.

This clone was counted a few times. V is TRBV4-1 and J is TRBJ1-2; maybe TRBD1 (6 bases). CDR1 and CDR2 from the germline V gene are MGHRA and YSYEKL. This CDR3 has 14 residues. V gave up 6 bases and J gave up 2 bases, with 13 bases separating them. The CDR3 nucleotides are TGCGCCAGCAGTCCACCCGACAGGAACTATGGCTACACCTTC. Translated: CASSPPDRNYGYTF.